This T cell receptor (beta chain) was captured in a study of T cell changes during pregnancy in multiple sclerosis. This clone was detected once. Generated by immunoSEQ multiplex PCR, the TCRdb table keeps only in-frame clones and is missing some. The data hold under 25,000 clones, with 70% to 90% observed a single time. This specimen consisted of CD8+ T cells from peripheral blood mononuclear cells, obtained in the first trimester of pregnancy. The clonotype originates from a female donor in good health, enrolled as a control in a pregnancy study.

DNA of the CDR3: TGTGCCAGCAGTGAGGGGGCCCAACTGGGGGAGACCCAGTACTTC. It specifies CASSEGAQLGETQYF. The genes are TRBV6-1 and TRBJ2-5; weak D call: TRBD1 (6 bases). V was shortened by 3 bases and J by 5 bases, with 16 bases between the two germline ends. CDR1 is MNHNS and CDR2 is SASEGT in the germline V gene. The CDR3 is 15 residues long.